These T cell receptor beta chains were read from a single sample in a study of T cell repertoires in cytomegalovirus infection. TCRdb itself ran the reads through MiXCR, one entry per CDR3 protein. The sample includes around 180,000 distinct CDR3 sequences, roughly 20% of them seen just once. Sequencing used PBMCs. The source is a human donor in good health (CMV status not recorded). Some clones in this sample may be carry-over from other donors' samples. The CDR3 runs from the conserved cysteine through the conserved F or W. Each record gives: CDR3 protein, CDR3 DNA, clone size, J gene, V gene, D gene. D genes are given only for firm matches. Clone size is not always given. Where it is, it says once, few, many or a class for expanded clones.

CASSFQGANYGYTF | TGTGCCAGCAGTTTCCAGGGAGCTAACTATGGCTACACCTTC | few | TRBJ1-2 | TRBV12-3/TRBV12-4 | -
CASGGDLRGGTEAFF | TGTGCCAGCGGAGGGGATCTCAGGGGGGGGACTGAAGCTTTCTTT | - | TRBJ1-1 | TRBV7-9 | TRBD1
CASSLAPTSATDTQYF | TGTGCCAGCAGCCTGGCCCCGACTAGCGCCACAGATACGCAGTATTTT | many | TRBJ2-3 | TRBV7-6 | TRBD2
CASSIGPDGYYEQYF | TGTGCCAGTAGTATAGGACCTGACGGTTACTACGAGCAGTACTTC | - | TRBJ2-7 | TRBV19 | -
CASFRSRDPGETQYF | TGTGCCAGTTTTAGAAGCCGGGACCCGGGAGAGACCCAGTACTTC | - | TRBJ2-5 | TRBV27 | -
CASSQRGYTGELFF | TGTGCCAGCAGCCAGCGGGGATACACCGGGGAGCTGTTTTTT | - | TRBJ2-2 | TRBV6-4 | TRBD2
CASSEARTPGANVLTF | TGTGCCAGCAGTGAGGCTCGTACGCCTGGGGCCAACGTCCTGACTTTC | few | TRBJ2-6 | TRBV2 | -
CSVGGSGTESNQPQHF | TGCAGTGTAGGGGGTTCAGGGACAGAGAGCAATCAGCCCCAGCATTTT | - | TRBJ1-5 | TRBV20-1 | TRBD1
CASSDPRDGNTEAFF | TGTGCCAGTAGTGACCCCCGGGACGGGAACACTGAAGCTTTCTTT | - | TRBJ1-1 | TRBV19 | -
CSVTPRARRQETQYF | TGCAGTGTTACCCCCCGAGCTCGCCGACAAGAGACCCAGTACTTC | - | TRBJ2-5 | TRBV20-1 | -
CASSPTSGRWNEQFF | TGTGCCAGCAGCCCGACTAGCGGGAGGTGGAATGAGCAGTTCTTC | few | TRBJ2-1 | TRBV6-4 | TRBD2
CASSQDRSGVRSGYTF | TGTGCCAGCAGCCAAGATCGGTCTGGGGTTAGGAGTGGCTACACCTTC | - | TRBJ1-2 | TRBV14 | -
CASSADRTYEQYF | TGTGCCAGCAGCGCTGACAGGACCTACGAGCAGTACTTC | many | TRBJ2-7 | TRBV5-4 | -
CASSLQDSYNEQFF | TGTGCCAGCAGTTTACAGGACTCCTACAATGAGCAGTTCTTC | - | TRBJ2-1 | TRBV27 | -
CASSYAAENIQYF | TGTGCCAGCAGCTATGCAGCAGAAAACATTCAGTACTTC | few | TRBJ2-4 | TRBV5-6 | -